Below are 22 T cell receptor beta chains sequenced from a single sample in a study of T cell repertoires in aging, cancer and after chemotherapy. Amplification of TCR beta used genomic DNA extracted from peripheral blood. Rearranged V-D-J TRB sequences were amplified with a mixed TRB-A/B primer pool. TCRdb re-analysed the multiplex PCR reads in MiXCR, keeping a single row per CDR3 protein. The sample contains 2,000 or so distinct CDR3 sequences, roughly 15% of which appear only once. Sequencing input: blood. The receptors stem from a human donor with a solid tumor.

The chain links TRBV5-4 to TRBJ1-1; D possibly corresponds to TRBD1 (5 bases). Germline values: CDR1 SGHNT, CDR2 YYREEE (reference sequence). V dropped 6 bases and J dropped 2 bases, with 11 bases sitting between them. This CDR3 contains 13 residues. CDR3 residues: CASNDGGNTEAFF. As DNA, the CDR3 is TGTGCCAGCAACGACGGGGGTAACACTGAAGCTTTCTTT.

This chain uses TRBV20-1 with TRBJ2-1, with 7 bases matching TRBD2. Germline V CDR1 and CDR2: DFQATT, SNEGSKA (reference sequence). The CDR3 has 16 amino acids. V was clipped by 3 bases and J by 3 bases; unmatched bases: 11. The CDR3: CSASTQAGLNYNEQFF. The CDR3, as DNA: TGCAGTGCTAGTACCCAAGCGGGATTAAACTACAATGAGCAGTTCTTC.

As to this clonotype: A read error is possible here, since a much larger clone lies one base away. This chain links TRBV6-5 with TRBJ1-6; D possibly corresponds to TRBD1 (5 bases). CDR1 is MNHEY and CDR2 is SVGAGI in the germline V gene. This CDR3 comprises 15 residues. Trimming took off 0 bases at V and 7 bases at J, with 10 bases between the two ends. Written as DNA, the CDR3 is TGTGCCAGCAGTTACTCGGGGACGGGCAATTCACCCCTCCACTTT. Translation gives CASSYSGTGNSPLHF.

This clonotype has only a few counts. The rearrangement joins TRBV27 to TRBJ1-1; possible D gene TRBD1, 6 bases. Trimming left V 7 bases short and J 4 bases short, with 19 bases between. The CDR3 consists of 15 residues. CDR1 and CDR2 from the germline V gene are MNHEY and SMNVEV (reference sequence). The CDR3 nucleotides read TGTGCCAGCAAACCGCGGAGTGGGACATCCACTGAAGCTTTCTTT. It specifies CASKPRSGTSTEAFF.

This clonotype is large (0.1 to 1%). The CDR3 DNA reads as TGTGCCAGTAGCCAAAGACTAGCGGGGACCTACGAGCAGTACTTC. This gives the protein CASSQRLAGTYEQYF. The chain joins TRBV19 to TRBJ2-7; 11 nucleotides line up with TRBD2. With V trimmed by 6 bases and J by 2 bases, 6 bases remained unmatched. This CDR3 is 15 amino acids long. Germline-derived CDR1 and CDR2 are LNHDA and SQIVND (reference sequence).

This clonotype was observed a few times. The chain recombines TRBV7-9 with TRBJ2-3, with 10 bases fitting TRBD1. The CDR3 runs 17 residues. CDR1 and CDR2 (germline): SEHNR, FQNEAQ (reference sequence). The trim removed 5 bases at V and 4 bases at J, leaving 12 bases unmatched. CDR3 protein: CASSPVSGTGDADTQYF. CDR3 bases: TGTGCCAGCAGCCCCGTTTCTGGGACAGGGGATGCAGATACGCAGTATTTT.

This clonotype occurred a few times. The chain carries TRBV5-1 and TRBJ1-5; TRBD1 might be the D (5 bases). Germline values: CDR1 SGHRS, CDR2 YFSETQ. The V gene lost 2 bases and the J gene lost 5 bases, with 8 bases spanning the gap. CDR3 length: 13 amino acids. CDR3 in DNA: TGCGCCAGCAGCTTCGAAGGGGATCAGCCCCAGCATTTT. Translating gives CASSFEGDQPQHF.

This clonotype is judged medium-sized. CDR3 sequence: CASSHMGGHEQYF. The CDR3 bases are TGTGCCAGCAGCCATATGGGGGGCCACGAGCAGTACTTC. This sequence joins TRBV27 and TRBJ2-7; D could derive from TRBD1 or TRBD2 (6 bases each). This CDR3 has 13 residues. CDR1 and CDR2 (germline): MNHEY, SMNVEV (reference sequence). Trimming took off 6 bases at V and 5 bases at J, with 14 bases between the two ends.

In this sample, this clonotype is large (0.1 to 1%). The chain carries TRBV19 and TRBJ2-2, with 9 bases matching TRBD2. This CDR3 contains 15 residues. The germline V gene encodes CDR1 LNHDA and CDR2 SQIVND (reference sequence). As DNA, the CDR3 is TGTGGGAGTAGCGGGGGCCCACACTACACCGGGGAGCTGTTTTTT. Translation gives CGSSGGPHYTGELFF.

The chain couples TRBV5-8 to TRBJ1-4, with D possibly being TRBD1 (5 bases). V gave up 5 bases and J gave up 8 bases, with 19 bases separating them. The CDR3 extends over 15 amino acids. Looked up from germline, CDR1 is SGHTS and CDR2 is YDEGEE. CDR3 sequence reads: CASSYGGGVKEKLFF. In nucleotides, the CDR3 is TGTGCCAGCAGTTACGGGGGAGGGGTCAAGGAAAAACTGTTTTTT.

A few counts support this clonotype. This chain connects TRBV14 to TRBJ1-6; D gene uncertain. Trimming pared 3 bases from V and 7 bases from J, leaving 10 bases between. The germline CDR1 and CDR2 sequences are SGHDN and FVKESK. This CDR3 region has 14 residues. CDR3 sequence (DNA): TGTGCCAGCAGCCACGCCGGACCAAATTCACCCCTCCACTTT. It specifies CASSHAGPNSPLHF. The whole variable domain, remainder taken from reference TRBV14 and TRBJ1-6, is EAGVTQFPSHSVIEKGQTVTLRCDPISGHDNLYWYRRVMGKEIKFLLHFVKESKQDESGMPNNRFLAERTGGTYSTLKVQPAELEDSGVYFCASSHAGPNSPLHFGNGTRLTVT.

This clonotype is termed large (0.1 to 1%). CDR3 amino acids: CASSYSGEKLFF. The DNA for the CDR3 is TGTGCCAGCAGTTACTCGGGTGAAAAACTGTTTTTT. V usage is TRBV6-6 and J usage is TRBJ1-4; unclear D gene. CDR1 MNHNY and CDR2 SVGAGI come from the germline V gene (reference sequence). The CDR3 length is 12 residues. Between the trimmed V and J ends, which lost 0 bases and 7 bases, there was a span of 3 bases.

This chain links TRBV6-5 with TRBJ2-3; possible D gene TRBD1, 5 bases. Germline V gives CDR1 MNHEY, CDR2 SVGAGI. The CDR3 consists of 14 residues. V was pared by 5 bases and J by 2 bases, with 11 bases between. The CDR3 DNA follows: TGTGCCAGCAGTCGCACAGGAGACACAGATACGCAGTATTTT. Amino acid sequence: CASSRTGDTDTQYF.

Of note for this clonotype: Just one base apart from a much larger clone, this may be a read error. V is TRBV30 and J is TRBJ2-3; no firm D call. V gave up 2 bases and J gave up 8 bases, with 17 bases separating them. Germline CDR1 and CDR2: GTSNPN and SVGIG (reference sequence). The length of the CDR3 is 14 residues. CDR3 nucleotides: TGTGCCTGGAGTCTCAATAGGCAGATAGGTACGCAGTATTTT. The encoded protein is CAWSLNRQIGTQYF.

The V gene is TRBV6-5, the J gene TRBJ2-5, with 11 nucleotides matching TRBD2. The V segment lost 5 bases and the J segment 4 bases; nucleotides outside the gene matches: 6. The germline V gene encodes CDR1 MNHEY and CDR2 SVGAGI. The CDR3 covers 15 residues. The CDR3 sequence: CASSPPTSGRETQYF. DNA of the CDR3: TGTGCCAGCAGTCCTCCTACTAGCGGGAGAGAGACCCAGTACTTC.

This clonotype was counted between two and nine times. The gene calls are TRBV14 and TRBJ1-1; the D gene is possibly TRBD1 (5 bases). The length of the CDR3 is 15 residues. Trimming removed 3 bases from V and 4 bases from J, with 15 bases in between. The V gene's germline CDR1 is SGHDN and CDR2 FVKESK. The CDR3 sequence: CASSQAAGRGTEAFF. The CDR3 region has the DNA TGTGCCAGCAGCCAGGCGGCAGGGAGGGGCACTGAAGCTTTCTTT. Complete variable domain (other parts from reference TRBV14 and TRBJ1-1): EAGVTQFPSHSVIEKGQTVTLRCDPISGHDNLYWYRRVMGKEIKFLLHFVKESKQDESGMPNNRFLAERTGGTYSTLKVQPAELEDSGVYFCASSQAAGRGTEAFFGQGTRLTVV.

This clonotype is deemed medium-sized. The chain is built from TRBV27 and TRBJ1-1, with D possibly being TRBD1 (5 bases). CDR3 length equals 15 residues. Germline lookup yields CDR1 MNHEY and CDR2 SMNVEV (reference sequence). The V end lost 2 bases, the J end lost 1 base, and 11 bases lay between the germline ends. CDR3 protein: CASSLGSQGNTEAFF. CDR3 nucleotides: TGTGCCAGCAGTTTAGGGTCGCAGGGGAACACTGAAGCTTTCTTT.

This clonotype is labeled as large (0.1 to 1%). The J gene is TRBJ2-5, the V gene TRBV11-2, with 12 positions matching TRBD2. Trimming cost V 0 bases and J 2 bases; bases outside gene matches: 1. Germline V gene data show CDR1 as SGHAT and CDR2 as FQNNGV. There are 16 residues in the CDR3. The CDR3 reads CASSLETSGSQETQYF. As DNA, the CDR3 is TGTGCCAGCAGCTTAGAGACTAGCGGGAGTCAAGAGACCCAGTACTTC.

This clonotype is medium-sized within its sample. This chain joins TRBV12-3 or TRBV12-4 and TRBJ2-1; D not resolved. This CDR3 is 11 amino acids long. Trimming removed 5 bases from V and 11 bases from J, with 10 bases in between. CDR3 nucleotides: TGTGCCAGCAGTCCTCAATTTAAGCAGTTCTTC. The encoded protein is CASSPQFKQFF.

This chain links TRBV4-2 with TRBJ2-7, with no clear D. V was cut by 1 base and J by 0 bases, with 1 base left in between. Germline lookup yields CDR1 LGHNA and CDR2 YNFKEQ. The CDR3 loop spans 12 amino acids. The CDR3 DNA reads as TGTGCCAGCAGCCAAGCCTCCTACGAGCAGTACTTC. Translation gives CASSQASYEQYF.

The genes are TRBV5-1 and TRBJ1-1; TRBD1 matches at 8 bases. The V gene's germline CDR1 is SGHRS and CDR2 YFSETQ. This CDR3 has 14 residues. V was clipped by 4 bases and J by 4 bases; unmatched bases: 6. CDR3: CASSPGQVGTEAFF. The CDR3 bases are TGCGCCAGCAGCCCGGGACAGGTGGGCACTGAAGCTTTCTTT.

This chain joins TRBV4-2 and TRBJ2-7; 12 nucleotides line up with TRBD2. The CDR3 length is 17 residues. The V segment lost 2 bases and the J segment 6 bases; nucleotides outside the gene matches: 11. In germline, CDR1 is LGHNA, CDR2 YNFKEQ. CDR3 in amino acids: CASSQSGNLAGGSEQYF. The DNA of the CDR3 is TGTGCCAGCAGCCAATCCGGAAATCTAGCGGGAGGGAGCGAGCAGTACTTC.